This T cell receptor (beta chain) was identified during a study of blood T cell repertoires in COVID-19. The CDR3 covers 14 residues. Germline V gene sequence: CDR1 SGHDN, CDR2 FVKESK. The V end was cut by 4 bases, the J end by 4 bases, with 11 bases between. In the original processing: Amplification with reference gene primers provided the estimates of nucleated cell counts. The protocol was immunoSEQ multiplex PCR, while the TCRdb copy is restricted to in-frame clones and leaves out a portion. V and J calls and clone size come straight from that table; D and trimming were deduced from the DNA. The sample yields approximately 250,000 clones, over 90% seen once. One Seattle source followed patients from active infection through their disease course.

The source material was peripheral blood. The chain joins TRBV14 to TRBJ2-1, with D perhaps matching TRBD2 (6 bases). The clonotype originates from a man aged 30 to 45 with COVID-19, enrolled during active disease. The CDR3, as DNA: TGTGCCAGCAGCCCCCGGGAGATATACAATGAGCAGTTCTTC. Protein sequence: CASSPREIYNEQFF.